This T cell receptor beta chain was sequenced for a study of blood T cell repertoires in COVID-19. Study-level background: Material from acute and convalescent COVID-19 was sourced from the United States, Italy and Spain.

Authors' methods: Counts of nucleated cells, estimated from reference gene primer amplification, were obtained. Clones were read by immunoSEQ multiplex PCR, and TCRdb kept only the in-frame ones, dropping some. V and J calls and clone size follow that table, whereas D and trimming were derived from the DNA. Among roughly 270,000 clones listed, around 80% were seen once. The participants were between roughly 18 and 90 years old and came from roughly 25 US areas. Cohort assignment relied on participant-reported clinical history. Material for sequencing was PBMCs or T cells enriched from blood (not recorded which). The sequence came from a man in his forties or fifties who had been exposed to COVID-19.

CDR3 sequence: CASSQDGVSYEQYF. The CDR3 coding sequence is TGCGCCAGCAGCCAAGATGGAGTCTCCTACGAGCAGTACTTC. The chain has TRBV4-1 and TRBJ2-7; D is unresolved. The germline V gene encodes CDR1 MGHRA and CDR2 YSYEKL. The CDR3 has 14 residues. V was pared by 0 bases and J by 0 bases, with 6 bases between.